This passage covers 18 T cell receptor beta chains from one sample sequenced in a study of identical twins. TCRdb itself ran the 5' RACE reads through MiXCR, one entry per CDR3 protein. The sample records 130,000 to 150,000 distinct CDR3 sequences, around 3.5% being singletons. The sequenced material came from memory T cells sorted from blood. These receptors all come from a young man in good health.

This clonotype came up a few times. The V and J genes are TRBV6-1 and TRBJ2-3; TRBD2 agrees at 7 bases. CDR1 MNHNS and CDR2 SASEGT come from the germline V gene. Unmatched junction bases numbered 6, after V lost 8 bases and J lost 1 base. This CDR3 region has 14 residues. This CDR3 is CASAERGRTDTQYF. CDR3 DNA: TGTGCCAGCGCCGAGCGGGGACGCACAGATACGCAGTATTTT.

This clonotype was counted at least ten times. The chain is built from TRBV10-3 and TRBJ2-1; 9 bases line up with TRBD1. Germline CDR1 reads ENHRY; CDR2 reads SYGVKD. The CDR3 is 12 amino acids. J lost 8 bases, V lost 11 bases, and 7 bases had no gene match. CDR3 sequence reads: CAVNRGHDEQFF. The CDR3 nucleotides are TGTGCCGTCAACAGGGGGCACGATGAGCAGTTCTTC.

This clonotype was detected many times. V is TRBV28 and J is TRBJ2-7; D gene uncertain. V was clipped by 5 bases and J by 3 bases, with 14 bases between them. This CDR3 region has 14 residues. Germline CDR1 reads MDHEN; CDR2 reads SYDVKM. The CDR3 nucleotides are TGTGCCAGCAGTAATATACAACCAATCTACGAGCAGTACTTC. Translated, it gives CASSNIQPIYEQYF. Variable domain in full (rest from reference TRBV28 and TRBJ2-7): DVKVTQSSRYLVKRTGEKVFLECVQDMDHENMFWYRQDPGLGLRLIYFSYDVKMKEKGDIPEGYSVSREKKERFSLILESASTNQTSMYLCASSNIQPIYEQYFGPGTRLTVT.

Ten or more counts support this clonotype. The J gene is TRBJ2-5, the V gene TRBV11-2; D unresolved. Deletions cut 5 bases from V and 6 bases from J, with 16 bases between. Germline lookup yields CDR1 SGHAT and CDR2 FQNNGV. The CDR3 length is 14 residues. Here the CDR3 DNA reads TGTGCCAGCAGCAACCTCCGTAGTGTTCAGACCCAGTACTTC. This codes for CASSNLRSVQTQYF.

This clonotype was recorded many times. The chain employs TRBV12-3 or TRBV12-4 and TRBJ1-3, with 10 bases that match TRBD1. The CDR3 covers 20 residues. Germline trimming cut 4 bases from V and 0 bases from J; bases unmatched to any gene: 15. CDR3 loop: CASSYYPGGTGVNSGNTIYF. As DNA, the CDR3 is TGTGCCAGCAGTTACTACCCCGGGGGGACAGGGGTAAACTCTGGAAACACCATATATTTT.

This clonotype was picked up many times. The CDR3 loop reads CASSPIGNEQFF. In DNA form, the CDR3 reads TGTGCCAGCAGCCCAATTGGGAATGAGCAGTTCTTC. The chain carries TRBV11-2 and TRBJ2-1; D not certain. This CDR3 is built from 12 residues. The germline V gene encodes CDR1 SGHAT and CDR2 FQNNGV. V gave up 5 bases and J gave up 7 bases, with 9 bases separating them.

Ten or more counts support this clonotype. CDR3 region: CATVDNRGIKNTEAFF. CDR3 sequence (DNA): TGTGCCACCGTGGACAACAGGGGGATAAAGAACACTGAAGCTTTCTTT. This chain connects TRBV10-3 to TRBJ1-1; 8 bases are shared with TRBD1. The CDR3 spans 16 residues. From germline, CDR1 is ENHRY and CDR2 SYGVKD. V trimming: 10 bases; J trimming: 1 base; junction bases outside the gene matches: 14.

In this sample, this clonotype turned up many times. In DNA, the CDR3 is TGTGCCAGCAGTCCTACCACTGGAGGGGGGAACATTCAGTACTTC. Translation: CASSPTTGGGNIQYF. The gene calls are TRBV12-3 or TRBV12-4 and TRBJ2-4; either TRBD1 or TRBD2 may fit D (6 bases each). The CDR3 length is 15 residues. Trimming removed 5 bases at V and 7 bases at J, with 18 bases between.

V and J are TRBV19 and TRBJ1-5, with no clear D. V was cut by 7 bases and J by 2 bases, with 9 bases left in between. This CDR3 spans 13 amino acids. Germline V CDR1 and CDR2: LNHDA, SQIVND (reference sequence). In DNA form, the CDR3 reads TGTGCCAGTAAGACCGGGGGCAATCAGCCCCAGCATTTT. It yields the protein CASKTGGNQPQHF. The whole variable domain, remainder taken from reference TRBV19 and TRBJ1-5, is DGGITQSPKYLFRKEGQNVTLSCEQNLNHDAMYWYRQDPGQGLRLIYYSQIVNDFQKGDIAEGYSVSREKKESFPLTVTSAQKNPTAFYLCASKTGGNQPQHFGDGTRLSIL.

This clonotype was counted only a few times. The rearrangement links TRBV3-1 to TRBJ2-7, with a possible D match to TRBD2 (5 bases). The CDR3 consists of 17 residues. V was shortened by 1 base and J by 0 bases, with 16 bases between the two germline ends. Germline values: CDR1 LGHDT, CDR2 YNNKEL (reference sequence). The CDR3 DNA reads as TGTGCCAGCAGCCAAGGAGGCTTCCGGGGATTCTCCTACGAGCAGTACTTC. This sequence encodes CASSQGGFRGFSYEQYF.

In its sample, this clonotype was seen many times. One end of the junction varies from germline; a read error may be responsible. The rearrangement uses TRBV20-1 and TRBJ2-4, with a weak D call TRBD2 (5 bases). The CDR3 has 13 amino acids. Germline CDR1 DFQATT, CDR2 SNEGSKA (reference sequence). CDR3 amino acids: CSARGSAKNIQYF. The CDR3 nucleotides read TGCAGTGCCAGAGGGAGCGCCAAAAACATTCAGTACTTC.

In its sample, this clonotype was seen many times. The CDR3 DNA reads as TGTGCCACCCGAAGCGCGGGAGGGCCAAACACCGGGGAGCTGTTTTTT. It encodes CATRSAGGPNTGELFF. This chain joins TRBV15 and TRBJ2-2; 9 bases match TRBD2. J gave up 2 bases and V 8 bases, and 9 bases lay outside the gene matches. Germline-derived CDR1 and CDR2 are LNHNV and YYDKDF (reference sequence). The CDR3 extends over 16 amino acids.

This clonotype showed up many times. The chain carries TRBV4-3 and TRBJ1-5; D is unresolved. The CDR3 is 14 amino acids. Looked up from germline, CDR1 is LGHNA and CDR2 is YSLEER. V gave up 0 bases and J gave up 3 bases, with 6 bases separating them. This CDR3 reads CASSQDWANQPQHF. The CDR3 DNA reads TGCGCCAGCAGCCAAGATTGGGCCAATCAGCCCCAGCATTTT.

This clonotype was found many times. The CDR3 protein is CASSRTSVSYEQYF. In DNA, the CDR3 is TGTGCCAGCAGTAGGACTAGCGTATCCTACGAGCAGTACTTC. The chain carries TRBV6-1 and TRBJ2-7, with TRBD2 matching over 9 bases. The CDR3 is made up of 14 amino acids. J gave up 1 base and V 5 bases, and 3 bases lay outside the gene matches. The germline gives CDR1 MNHNS, CDR2 SASEGT.

At least ten counts were recorded for this clonotype. This chain links TRBV11-2 with TRBJ2-5; 14 bases map to TRBD2. Germline values: CDR1 SGHAT, CDR2 FQNNGV. The CDR3 has 18 amino acids. V gave up 3 bases and J gave up 6 bases; unmatched junction bases: 12. CDR3 bases: TGTGCCAGCAGCTTCGACGGGACTAGCGGGAGCTGGGTAAAGACCCAGTACTTC. It is translated as CASSFDGTSGSWVKTQYF.

This clonotype showed up many times. The chain couples TRBV20-1 to TRBJ2-1; D is unclear. The CDR3 totals 11 residues. Looked up from germline, CDR1 is DFQATT and CDR2 is SNEGSKA (reference sequence). Trimming removed 3 bases from V and 6 bases from J, with 6 bases in between. CDR3 bases: TGCAGTGCTAGTCCGGCCAATGAGCAGTTCTTC. This gives the protein CSASPANEQFF.

There are many counts of this clonotype. This sequence joins TRBV10-3 and TRBJ2-1; D is possibly TRBD2 (6 bases). Per the germline V gene, CDR1 is ENHRY and CDR2 is SYGVKD. Trimming stripped 8 bases from V and 8 bases from J, with 16 bases between. This CDR3 region has 13 residues. CDR3 DNA: TGTGCCATCGGCGGCGGAGGGCCCCATGAGCAGTTCTTC. Its protein is CAIGGGGPHEQFF.

This clonotype was seen a handful of times. The rearrangement joins TRBV19 to TRBJ2-5; 11 bases fit TRBD2. Trimming took 5 bases from V and 2 from J; bases not matched to a gene: 7. Germline values: CDR1 LNHDA, CDR2 SQIVND (reference sequence). This CDR3 is built from 16 residues. CDR3 in DNA: TGTGCCAGTAGTGTCCCGGGACTAGCGGAACAAGAGACCCAGTACTTC. Its protein product is CASSVPGLAEQETQYF.